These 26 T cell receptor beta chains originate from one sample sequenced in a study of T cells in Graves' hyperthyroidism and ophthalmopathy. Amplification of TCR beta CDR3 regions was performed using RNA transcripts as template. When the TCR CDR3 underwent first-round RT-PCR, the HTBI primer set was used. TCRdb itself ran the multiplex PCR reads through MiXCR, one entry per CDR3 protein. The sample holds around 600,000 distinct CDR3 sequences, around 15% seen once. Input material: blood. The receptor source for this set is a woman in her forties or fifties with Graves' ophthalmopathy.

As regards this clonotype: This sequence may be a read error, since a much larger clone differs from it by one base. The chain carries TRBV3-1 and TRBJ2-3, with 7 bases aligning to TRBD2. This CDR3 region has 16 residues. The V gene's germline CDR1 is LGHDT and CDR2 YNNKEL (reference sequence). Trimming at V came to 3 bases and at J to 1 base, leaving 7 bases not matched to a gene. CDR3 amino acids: CASSQGLTGRTDTQYF. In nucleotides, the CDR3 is TGTGCCAGCAGCCAGGGACTAACGGGACGCACAGATACGCAGTATTTT.

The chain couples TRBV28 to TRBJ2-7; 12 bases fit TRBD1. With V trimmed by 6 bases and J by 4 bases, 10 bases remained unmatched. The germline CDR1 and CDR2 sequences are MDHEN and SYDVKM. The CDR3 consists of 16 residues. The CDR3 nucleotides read TGTGCCAGCAGGTCCATTGGGACAGGGGGCTTATACGAGCAGTACTTC. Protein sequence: CASRSIGTGGLYEQYF.

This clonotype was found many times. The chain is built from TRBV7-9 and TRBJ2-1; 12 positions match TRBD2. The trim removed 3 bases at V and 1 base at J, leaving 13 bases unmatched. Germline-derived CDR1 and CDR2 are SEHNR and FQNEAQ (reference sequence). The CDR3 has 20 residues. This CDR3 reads CASSFLLRASGRGSYNEQFF. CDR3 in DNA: TGTGCCAGCAGCTTCCTACTCCGGGCTAGCGGGAGGGGGTCCTACAATGAGCAGTTCTTC.

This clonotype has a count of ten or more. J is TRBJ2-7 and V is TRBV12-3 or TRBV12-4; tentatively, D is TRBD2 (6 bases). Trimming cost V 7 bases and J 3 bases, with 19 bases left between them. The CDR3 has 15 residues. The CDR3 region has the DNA TGTGCCAGCACCATACAAGCGGGTGGGGGCTACGAGCAGTACTTC. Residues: CASTIQAGGGYEQYF.

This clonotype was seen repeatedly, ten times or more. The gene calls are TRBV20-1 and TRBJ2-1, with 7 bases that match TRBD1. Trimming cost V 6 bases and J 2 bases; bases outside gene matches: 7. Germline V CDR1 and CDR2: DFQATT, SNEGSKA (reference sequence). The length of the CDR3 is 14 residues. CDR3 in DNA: TGCAGTGCCACCGGGACAGCCCCCTACAATGAGCAGTTCTTC. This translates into CSATGTAPYNEQFF.

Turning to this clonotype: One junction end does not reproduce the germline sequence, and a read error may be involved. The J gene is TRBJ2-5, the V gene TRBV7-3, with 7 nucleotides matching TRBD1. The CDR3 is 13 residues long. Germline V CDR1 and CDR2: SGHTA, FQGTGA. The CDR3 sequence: CASSSGTANPRYF. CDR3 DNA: TGTGCTAGCAGCTCTGGGACAGCAAACCCTCGGTACTTC.

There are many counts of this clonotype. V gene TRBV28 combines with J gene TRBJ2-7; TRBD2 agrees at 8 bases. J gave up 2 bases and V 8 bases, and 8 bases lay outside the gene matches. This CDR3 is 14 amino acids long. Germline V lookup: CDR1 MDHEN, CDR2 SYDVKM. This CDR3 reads CASLLGGGPYEQYF. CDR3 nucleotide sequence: TGTGCCAGCCTACTCGGGGGGGGCCCCTACGAGCAGTACTTC.

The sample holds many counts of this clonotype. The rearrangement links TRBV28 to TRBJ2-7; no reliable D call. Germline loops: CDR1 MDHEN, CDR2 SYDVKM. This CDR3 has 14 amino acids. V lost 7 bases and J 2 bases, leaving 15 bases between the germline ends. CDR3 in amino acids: CASNPTGGPYEQYF. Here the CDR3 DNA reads TGTGCCAGCAACCCCACTGGCGGACCCTACGAGCAGTACTTC.

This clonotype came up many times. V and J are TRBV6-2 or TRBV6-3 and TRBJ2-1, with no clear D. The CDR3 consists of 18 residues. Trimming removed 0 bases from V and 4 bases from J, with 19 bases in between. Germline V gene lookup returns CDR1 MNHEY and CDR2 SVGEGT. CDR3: CASSYSIYSELVYNEQFF. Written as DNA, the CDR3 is TGTGCCAGCAGTTACTCGATCTACTCAGAATTAGTTTACAATGAGCAGTTCTTC.

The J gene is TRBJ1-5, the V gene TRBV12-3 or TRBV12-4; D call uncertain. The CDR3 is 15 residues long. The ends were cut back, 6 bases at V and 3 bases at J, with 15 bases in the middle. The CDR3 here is CASRTPAVHNQPQHF. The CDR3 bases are TGTGCCAGCAGGACCCCGGCAGTCCACAATCAGCCCCAGCATTTT.

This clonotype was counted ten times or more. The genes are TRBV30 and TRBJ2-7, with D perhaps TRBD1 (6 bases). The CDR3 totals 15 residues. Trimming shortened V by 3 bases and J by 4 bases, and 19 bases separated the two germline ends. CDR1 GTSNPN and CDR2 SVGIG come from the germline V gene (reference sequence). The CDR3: CAWRASGTLPYEQYF. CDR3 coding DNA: TGTGCCTGGAGGGCCTCCGGGACACTTCCTTACGAGCAGTACTTC.

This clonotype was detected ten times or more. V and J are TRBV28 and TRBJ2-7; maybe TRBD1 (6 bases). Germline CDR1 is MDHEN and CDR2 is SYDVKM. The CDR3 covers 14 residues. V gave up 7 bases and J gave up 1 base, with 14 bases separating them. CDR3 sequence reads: CASKIQGRSYEQYF. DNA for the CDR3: TGTGCCAGCAAAATACAGGGTCGGTCCTACGAGCAGTACTTC.

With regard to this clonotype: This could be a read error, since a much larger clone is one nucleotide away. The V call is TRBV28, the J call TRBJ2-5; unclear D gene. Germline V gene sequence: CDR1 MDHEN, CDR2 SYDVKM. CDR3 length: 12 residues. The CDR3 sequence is CASTQQRETRYF. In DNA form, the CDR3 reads TGTGCCAGCACTCAACAGAGAGAGACCCGGTACTTC.

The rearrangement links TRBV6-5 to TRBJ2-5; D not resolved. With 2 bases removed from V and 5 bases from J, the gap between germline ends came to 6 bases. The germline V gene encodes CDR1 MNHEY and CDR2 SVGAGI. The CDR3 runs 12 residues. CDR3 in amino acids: CASSYGGETQYF. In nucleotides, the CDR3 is TGTGCCAGCAGTTACGGCGGTGAGACCCAGTACTTC.

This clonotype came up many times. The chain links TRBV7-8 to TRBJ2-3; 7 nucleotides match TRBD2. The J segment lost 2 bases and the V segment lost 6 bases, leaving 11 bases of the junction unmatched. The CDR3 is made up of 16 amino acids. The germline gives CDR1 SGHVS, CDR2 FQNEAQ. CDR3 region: CASSLASGTITDTQYF. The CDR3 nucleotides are TGTGCCAGCAGTCTGGCGAGCGGGACTATCACAGATACGCAGTATTTT.

In DNA, the CDR3 is TGTGCCAGCAGCTTTTCAGGGGTAGGGGAGACCCAGTACTTC. It encodes CASSFSGVGETQYF. This chain links TRBV5-6 with TRBJ2-5; weak D call: TRBD1 (6 bases). The V end was cut by 2 bases, the J end by 5 bases, with 13 bases between. The CDR3 contains 14 residues. Looked up from germline, CDR1 is SGHDT and CDR2 is YYEEEE.

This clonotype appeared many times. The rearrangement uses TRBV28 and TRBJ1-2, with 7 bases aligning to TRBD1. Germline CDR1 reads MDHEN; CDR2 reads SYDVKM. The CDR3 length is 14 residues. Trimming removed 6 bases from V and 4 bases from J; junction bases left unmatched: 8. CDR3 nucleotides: TGTGCCAGCAGGGATGGGACAGCCACCTATGGCTACACCTTC. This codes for CASRDGTATYGYTF.

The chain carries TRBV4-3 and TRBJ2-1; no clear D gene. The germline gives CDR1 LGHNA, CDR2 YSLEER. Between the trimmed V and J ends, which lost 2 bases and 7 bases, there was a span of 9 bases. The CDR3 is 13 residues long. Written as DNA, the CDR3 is TGCGCCAGCAGCCAAACGGTAGTGAATGAGCAGTTCTTC. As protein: CASSQTVVNEQFF.

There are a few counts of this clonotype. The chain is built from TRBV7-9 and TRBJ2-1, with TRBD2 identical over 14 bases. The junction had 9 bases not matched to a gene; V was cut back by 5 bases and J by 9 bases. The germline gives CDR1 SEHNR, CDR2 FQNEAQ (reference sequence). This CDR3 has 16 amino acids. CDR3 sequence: CASSPRGLAGAGEQFF. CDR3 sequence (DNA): TGTGCCAGCAGCCCGAGGGGACTAGCGGGAGCCGGTGAGCAGTTCTTC.

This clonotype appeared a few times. CDR3 in DNA: TGTGCCAGCTCACCACTTGGGGCCAACGTCCTGACTTTC. Translation: CASSPLGANVLTF. The gene calls are TRBV18 and TRBJ2-6; D not certain. Trimming took 1 base from V and 3 from J, leaving 1 base between them. CDR3 size: 13 residues. Germline lookup yields CDR1 KGHSH and CDR2 LQKENI.

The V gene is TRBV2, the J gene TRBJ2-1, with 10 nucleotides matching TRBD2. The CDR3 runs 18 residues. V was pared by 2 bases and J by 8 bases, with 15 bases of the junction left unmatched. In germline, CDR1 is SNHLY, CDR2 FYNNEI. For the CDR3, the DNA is TGTGCCAGCAGTGAACAGGCTAGCGGGAGAGGTCGACGCGATGAGCAGTTCTTC. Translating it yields CASSEQASGRGRRDEQFF.

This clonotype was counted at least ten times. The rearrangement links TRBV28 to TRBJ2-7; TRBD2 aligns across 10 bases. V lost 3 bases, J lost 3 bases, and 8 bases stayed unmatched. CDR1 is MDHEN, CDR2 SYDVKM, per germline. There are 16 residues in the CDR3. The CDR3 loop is CASSFRLAGVLYEQYF. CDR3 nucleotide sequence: TGTGCCAGCAGTTTTAGGCTAGCGGGAGTACTCTACGAGCAGTACTTC.

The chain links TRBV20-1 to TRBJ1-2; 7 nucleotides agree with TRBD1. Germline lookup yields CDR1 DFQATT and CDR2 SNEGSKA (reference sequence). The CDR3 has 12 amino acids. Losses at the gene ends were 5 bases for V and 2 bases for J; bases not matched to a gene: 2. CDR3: CSAPTGNYGYTF. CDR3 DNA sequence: TGCAGTGCTCCGACAGGGAACTATGGCTACACCTTC.

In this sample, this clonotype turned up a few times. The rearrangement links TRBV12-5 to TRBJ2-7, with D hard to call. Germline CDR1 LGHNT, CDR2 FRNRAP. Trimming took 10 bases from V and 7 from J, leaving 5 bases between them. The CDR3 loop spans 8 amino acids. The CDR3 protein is CAKREQYF. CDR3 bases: TGTGCTAAAAGGGAGCAGTACTTC.

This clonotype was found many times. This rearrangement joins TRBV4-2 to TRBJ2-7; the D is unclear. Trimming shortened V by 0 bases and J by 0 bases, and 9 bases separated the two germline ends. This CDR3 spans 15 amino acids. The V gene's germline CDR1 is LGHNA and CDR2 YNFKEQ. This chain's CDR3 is CASSQEGRLSYEQYF. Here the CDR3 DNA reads TGTGCCAGCAGCCAAGAGGGCCGACTCTCCTACGAGCAGTACTTC.

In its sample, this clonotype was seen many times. In DNA form, the CDR3 reads TGCAGTGCTAGAGCTCACGATGGGTACGAGCAGTACTTC. Its protein is CSARAHDGYEQYF. V is TRBV20-1 and J is TRBJ2-7, with D unresolved. The CDR3 extends over 13 amino acids. Germline assignment: CDR1 DFQATT and CDR2 SNEGSKA (reference sequence). V was clipped by 1 base and J by 4 bases, with 11 bases between them.